This T cell receptor beta chain was identified during a study of spatial heterogeneity in lung cancer. Study as a whole: Raw-read counts averaged over ten per unique TCR and UMI combination.

By share, this clonotype ranks as medium-sized (0.01 to 0.1%). The antigen remains unidentified. Time point reported: sample taken at primary tumor resection. Unsorted whole RNA from tumor, nontumor lung or frozen PBMC underwent sequencing. The cohort: over 70 early-stage, untreated non-small cell lung cancer patients. The CDR3 has 16 residues. CDR1 and CDR2 from the germline V gene are SEHNR and FQNEAQ (reference sequence). With 5 bases clipped from V and 0 bases from J, the junction kept 7 bases outside the gene matches. Study conclusions and caveats: Blood contained ubiquitous expanded tumor TCRs more at resection than at follow-up.

Every cDNA TCR molecule received its own unique molecular identifier. One entry per CDR3 protein results from TCRdb running MiXCR on the 5' RACE reads. The sample lists some 11,000 distinct CDR3 sequences, around 22% occurring once. The sequence was obtained from a female donor with early-stage non-small cell lung cancer. The chain couples TRBV7-9 to TRBJ2-5; 9 nucleotides line up with TRBD1. Sequenced material: PBMCs, taken at surgery. The CDR3 DNA follows: TGTGCCAGCAGCCCACGGACAGGGGAATACCAAGAGACCCAGTACTTC. It codes for CASSPRTGEYQETQYF.